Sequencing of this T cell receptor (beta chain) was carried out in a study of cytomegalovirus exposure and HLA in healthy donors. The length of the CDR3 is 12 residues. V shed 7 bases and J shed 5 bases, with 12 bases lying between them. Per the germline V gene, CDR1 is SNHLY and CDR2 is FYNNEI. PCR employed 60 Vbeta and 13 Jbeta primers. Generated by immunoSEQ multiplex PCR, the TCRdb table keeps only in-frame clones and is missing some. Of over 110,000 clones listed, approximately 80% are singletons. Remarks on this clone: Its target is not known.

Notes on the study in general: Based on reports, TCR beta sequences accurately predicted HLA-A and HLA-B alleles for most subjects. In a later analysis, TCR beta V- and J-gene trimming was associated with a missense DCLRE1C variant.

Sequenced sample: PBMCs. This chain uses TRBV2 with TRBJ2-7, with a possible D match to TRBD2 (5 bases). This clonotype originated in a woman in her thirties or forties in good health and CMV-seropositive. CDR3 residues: CASILVAHEQYF. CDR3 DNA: TGTGCCAGCATACTAGTCGCCCACGAGCAGTACTTC.